The clone carrying this T cell receptor beta chain was seen ten or more times. The antigen is not known. The data derive from a study of T-cell reconstitution after alpha-beta-depleted transplantation in children. General study findings and limits: It was reported that alpha-beta T cells came from several hundred expanded graft clones (about two months after transplant). Once a year had passed after transplant, T-cell counts and diversity came mostly from newly produced T cells.

Unique molecular identifiers were built into the TCRbeta library. TCRdb reanalysed the PCR reads using MiXCR and keeps one entry per CDR3 protein. The table includes 400,000 to 550,000 distinct CDR3 sequences, about 11% detected once. CDR3 length equals 12 residues. Germline V gene data show CDR1 as DFQATT and CDR2 as SNEGSKA (reference sequence). The origin of this receptor is a child younger than 10 with inherited bone marrow failure, due to receive a stem cell transplant. This chain uses TRBV20-1 with TRBJ2-7; either TRBD1 or TRBD2 may supply D (7 bases each). Here the sequenced sample was PBMCs, taken before TCRalphabeta/CD19-depleted stem cell transplant. In DNA, the CDR3 is TGCAGGGGGGGGACAGACACATACGAGCAGTACTTC. It encodes CRGGTDTYEQYF.